A selection of T cell receptor beta chains follows, all from one sample in a study of cytomegalovirus exposure and HLA in healthy donors. The repertoire was sequenced with immunoSEQ multiplex PCR; TCRdb's copy has only in-frame clones and lacks some. This sample yields over 45,000 clones, of which approximately 80% are seen a single time; around 4.5% belongs to the top ten. Sequences were obtained from PBMCs. The receptors shown here come from a man aged 25 to 40 in good health and CMV-seronegative. Each CDR3 is given without its conserved first and last residue. Each record gives: CDR3 length, D gene, clone size, J gene, V gene, CDR3 protein. D genes are given only for firm matches. The listing skips clone size in some rows; elsewhere it reads once, few, many or a size class.

>11|TRBD1|-|TRBJ2-1|TRBV7-9
SSSLGQGAQQF
>12|-|-|TRBJ2-7|TRBV6-1
ASSQPGQSYEQY
>12|-|-|TRBJ2-5|TRBV6-5
ASSYRGLQETQY
>14|TRBD2|-|TRBJ2-1|TRBV10-1
ASSESSGRGDNEQF
>13|-|few|TRBJ1-1|TRBV5-6
ASSLGTGKGTEAF
>13|-|-|TRBJ2-7|TRBV4-3
ASSQEWASAYEQY
>15|-|-|TRBJ1-2|TRBV29-1
SVGFPKAGETNYGYT
>17|TRBD2|-|TRBJ2-3|TRBV5-1
ASSFGRAETSVNTDTQY
>17|TRBD1|-|TRBJ1-1|TRBV12-5
ASGFPLPGTGVRNTEAF
>12|TRBD2|-|TRBJ2-3|TRBV6-5
ASRIRDYQDTQY
>13|TRBD1|-|TRBJ1-2|TRBV6-1
ATETGGSTNYGYT
>10|-|-|TRBJ1-3|TRBV30
ARGSSGNTIY
>14|TRBD2|-|TRBJ2-1|TRBV5-4
ASSFGGSGVYNEQF
>14|TRBD1|-|TRBJ1-2|TRBV7-9
ASSLVGTAKGDGYT
>15|TRBD2|-|TRBJ2-7|TRBV27
ASSPSVGGSATYEQY
>13|TRBD2|once|TRBJ2-1|TRBV5-1
ASSSLGLAGAEQF
>12|-|-|TRBJ1-1|TRBV7-2
ASSLARGNTEAF
>13|-|few|TRBJ2-1|TRBV9
ASSPSGGSYNEQF
>13|TRBD2|-|TRBJ2-1|TRBV10-2
ASSRTSGEYNEQF
>14|-|-|TRBJ1-4|TRBV7-2
ASSLARAGGREKLF
>11|TRBD1|-|-|TRBV10-3
AISESGQGEQY
>12|TRBD1|-|TRBJ1-3|TRBV5-4
ASSGRTGENTIY
>13|TRBD1|-|TRBJ2-1|TRBV6-1
ASSEAPGQGDEQF
>16|-|medium-sized|TRBJ2-3|TRBV25-1
ASSIPEDYEGGTDTQY
>13|TRBD2|-|TRBJ2-2|TRBV5-1
ASSSRTRSSGELF
>13|-|-|TRBJ2-1|TRBV7-9
ASSTGVPSYNEQF
>17|TRBD1|-|TRBJ1-5|TRBV7-8
ASSPRGGTGGFSNQPQH
>13|TRBD1|-|TRBJ2-1|TRBV19
ASSIGDRGYNEQF
>13|TRBD1|-|TRBJ1-5|TRBV6-1
ASSSGTGGNQPQH
>13|-|few|TRBJ1-2|TRBV4-3
ASSQEGAANYGYT
>15|TRBD2|-|TRBJ2-5|TRBV19
ASSIWAGGARRETQY
>11|-|-|TRBJ2-5|TRBV7-9
ASSFEVRETQY
>13|-|-|TRBJ1-4|TRBV19
ASSIRTLGGEKLF
>13|TRBD1|-|TRBJ2-7|TRBV29-1
SVEELTGGSYEQY
>12|-|-|TRBJ1-1|TRBV5-4
ASSTRTVNTEAF
>12|TRBD1|-|TRBJ1-2|TRBV5-6
ASSLGTGAVGYT
>13|-|few|TRBJ2-6|TRBV6-1
ASSEQGTGANVLT
>13|TRBD2|-|TRBJ2-1|TRBV5-1
ASSSGLAGPDEQF
>16|-|-|TRBJ1-5|TRBV4-3
ASSQDYSGSYSNQPQH
>14|-|-|TRBJ2-3|TRBV4-2
ASSQESQAPTDTQY
>11|TRBD1|-|TRBJ1-5|TRBV25-1
ASSGQGWQPQH
>11|-|-|TRBJ2-5|TRBV6-5
ASSTRVGETQY
>16|-|-|TRBJ2-5|TRBV25-1
ASSDSPGGILVQGAQY
>15|TRBD2|few|TRBJ2-2|TRBV5-1
ASSLGTSVSNTGELF
>13|-|-|TRBJ2-5|TRBV5-6
ASSLEEEGEETQY
>13|-|-|TRBJ1-6|TRBV19
ASNAREGFNSPLH
>13|-|-|TRBJ1-4|TRBV7-9
SSSLGPQVNEKLF
>14|-|-|TRBJ2-1|TRBV11-3
ASSFRGVPPYNEQF
>11|TRBD1|-|TRBJ1-2|TRBV27
ASRDRDSYGYT
>11|-|-|TRBJ2-7|TRBV5-6
ASSHGGPYEQY
>12|TRBD1|-|TRBJ1-3|TRBV7-8
ASSLTGAGNTIY
>14|-|-|TRBJ2-1|TRBV6-6
ASSYRSGVKNNEQF
>16|TRBD1|once|TRBJ1-5|TRBV19
ASSIWGQGAYSNQPQH
>12|TRBD2|-|TRBJ2-5|TRBV7-9
ASSQLAGGETQY
>12|-|-|TRBJ1-2|TRBV15
ATSRDRGGDGYT
>12|TRBD1|-|TRBJ1-1|TRBV27
ASSLSLRGPEAF
>16|TRBD1|-|TRBJ2-7|TRBV2
ASSKEPGGTGDSYEQY